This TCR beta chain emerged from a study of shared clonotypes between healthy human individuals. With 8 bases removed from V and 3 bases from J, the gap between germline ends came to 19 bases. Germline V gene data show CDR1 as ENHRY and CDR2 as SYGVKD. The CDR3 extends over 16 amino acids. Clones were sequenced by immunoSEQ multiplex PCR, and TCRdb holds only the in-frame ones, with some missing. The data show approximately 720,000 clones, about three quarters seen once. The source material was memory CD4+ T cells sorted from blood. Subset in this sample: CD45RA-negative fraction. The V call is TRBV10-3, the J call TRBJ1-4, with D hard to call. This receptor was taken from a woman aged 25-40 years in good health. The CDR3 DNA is TGTGCCATCCGAATTCGGGCAGAATCTGCTAATGAAAAACTGTTTTTT. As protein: CAIRIRAESANEKLFF.